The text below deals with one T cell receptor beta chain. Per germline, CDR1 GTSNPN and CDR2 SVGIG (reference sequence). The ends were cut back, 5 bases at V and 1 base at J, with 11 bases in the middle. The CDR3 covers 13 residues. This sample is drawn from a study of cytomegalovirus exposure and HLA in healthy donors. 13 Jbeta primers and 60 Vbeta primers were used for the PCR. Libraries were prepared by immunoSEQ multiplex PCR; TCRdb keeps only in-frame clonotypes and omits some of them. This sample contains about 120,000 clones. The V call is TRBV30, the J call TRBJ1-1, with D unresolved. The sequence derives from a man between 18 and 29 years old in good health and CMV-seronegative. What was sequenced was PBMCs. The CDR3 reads CAWEGMRNTEAFF. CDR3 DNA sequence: TGTGCCTGGGAGGGAATGCGGAACACTGAAGCTTTCTTT.